The sequence of this T cell receptor beta chain was determined in a study of blood T cell repertoires in COVID-19. Sequencing used immunoSEQ multiplex PCR; TCRdb keeps in-frame clones, though not all of them. Among just over 300,000 clones listed, 89% were seen once. Trimming took off 1 base at V and 6 bases at J, with 16 bases between the two ends. The germline CDR1 and CDR2 sequences are SGHNT and YYREEE (reference sequence). This CDR3 has 15 residues. The source material was PBMCs or T cells enriched from blood (not recorded which). This TCR derives from a middle-aged woman who had recovered from COVID-19. The gene calls are TRBV5-4 and TRBJ1-2, with a tentative D call TRBD1 (5 bases). The chain's CDR3 is CASSLYGPGKDGYTF. CDR3 bases: TGTGCCAGCAGCTTGTATGGCCCAGGGAAGGATGGCTACACCTTC.